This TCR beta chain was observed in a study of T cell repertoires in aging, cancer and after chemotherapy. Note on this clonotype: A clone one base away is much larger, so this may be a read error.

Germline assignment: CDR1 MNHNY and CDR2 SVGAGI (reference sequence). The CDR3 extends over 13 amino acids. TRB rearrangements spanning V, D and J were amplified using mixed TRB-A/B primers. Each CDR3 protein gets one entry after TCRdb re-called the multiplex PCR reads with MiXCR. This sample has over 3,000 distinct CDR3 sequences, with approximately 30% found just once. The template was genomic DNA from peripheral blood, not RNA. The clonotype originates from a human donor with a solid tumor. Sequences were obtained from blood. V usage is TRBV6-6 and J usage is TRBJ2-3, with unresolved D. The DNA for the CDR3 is TGTGCCACCCAAGTCCCCGGAGCAGATTCGCAGTATTTT. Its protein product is CATQVPGADSQYF.